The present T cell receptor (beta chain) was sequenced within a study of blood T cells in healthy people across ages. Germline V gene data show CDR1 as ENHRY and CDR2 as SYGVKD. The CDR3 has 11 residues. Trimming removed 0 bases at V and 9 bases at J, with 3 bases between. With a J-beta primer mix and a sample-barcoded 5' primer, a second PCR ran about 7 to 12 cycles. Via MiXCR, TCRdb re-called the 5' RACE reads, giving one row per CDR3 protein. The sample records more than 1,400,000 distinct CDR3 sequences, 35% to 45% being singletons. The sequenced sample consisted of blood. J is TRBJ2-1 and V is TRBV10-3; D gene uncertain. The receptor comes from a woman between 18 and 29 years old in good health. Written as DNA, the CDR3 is TGTGCCATCAGTGAGTCGTGTGAGCAGTTCTTC. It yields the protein CAISESCEQFF.